The 17 T cell receptor beta chains presented below share a single source sample, sequenced in a study of CD8+ T cells in alopecia areata. Regarding treatment: oral pan-JAK inhibitor, 5-10 mg twice daily. cDNA reverse transcribed from extracted RNA served as the sequencing template. Assay: immunoSEQ multiplex PCR; the TCRdb copy retains only in-frame clones and omits some. In the table there are approximately 150,000 clones, less than 80% of which are singletons. Sequenced here: CD4+ T cells sorted from blood, sampled at week 24, from a patient treated with tofacitinib. These receptors all stem from a human donor with alopecia areata.

This chain connects TRBV29-1 to TRBJ1-4, with 7 bases that match TRBD1. The CDR3 has 14 amino acids. Losses at the gene ends were 6 bases for V and 8 bases for J; bases not matched to a gene: 12. Per germline, CDR1 SQVTM and CDR2 ANQGSEA. CDR3 DNA: TGCAGCGTGCGGCTAAGAGGGGGCGAAGAAAAACTGTTTTTT. Translating it yields CSVRLRGGEEKLFF.

This clone is a singleton in its sample. The chain has TRBV11-2 and TRBJ2-6; D is ambiguous. CDR3 length: 13 residues. Per germline, CDR1 SGHAT and CDR2 FQNNGV. The ends were cut back, 6 bases at V and 1 base at J, with 4 bases in the middle. Here the CDR3 reads CASRTSGANVLTF. The CDR3, as DNA: TGTGCCAGCAGGACTTCTGGGGCCAACGTCCTGACTTTC.

The rearrangement joins TRBV28 to TRBJ2-2; 9 bases match TRBD1. The V segment lost 10 bases and the J segment 5 bases; nucleotides outside the gene matches: 8. Germline CDR1 is MDHEN and CDR2 is SYDVKM. The CDR3 loop spans 14 amino acids. CDR3 protein: CATRGQGRTGELFF. The CDR3 coding sequence is TGTGCCACCAGGGGACAGGGTAGGACCGGGGAGCTGTTTTTT.

The chain joins TRBV4-1 to TRBJ2-5; no reliable D call. Germline CDR1 is MGHRA and CDR2 is YSYEKL. CDR3 length equals 15 residues. V was clipped by 3 bases and J by 5 bases, with 16 bases between them. In DNA, the CDR3 is TGCGCCAGCAGCCACCCTCGACTGGGTCGGGAGACCCAGTACTTC. Translating gives CASSHPRLGRETQYF.

V usage is TRBV10-2 and J usage is TRBJ2-3, with 7 nucleotides matching TRBD1. The CDR3 totals 15 residues. CDR1 and CDR2 from the germline V gene are WSHSY and SAAADI. With 6 bases clipped from V and 2 bases from J, the junction kept 8 bases outside the gene matches. DNA for the CDR3: TGCGCCAGCAGCCCAGGGGGATCTCTCACAGATACGCAGTATTTT. Its translation is CASSPGGSLTDTQYF.

About this clone itself: Other nucleotide sequences from this sample produce the same CDR3. The CDR3, as DNA: TGTGCCAGCAGCCAATGGGACTCCTACAATGAGCAGTTCTTC. It encodes CASSQWDSYNEQFF. This chain connects TRBV14 to TRBJ2-1; D gene ambiguous. V was trimmed by 2 bases and J by 0 bases, leaving 5 bases between them. The CDR3 length is 14 residues. Germline V gene data show CDR1 as SGHDN and CDR2 as FVKESK.

The chain links TRBV6-5 to TRBJ2-7, with D uncertain. V was pared by 6 bases and J by 3 bases, with 12 bases between. Germline V CDR1 and CDR2: MNHEY, SVGAGI. The CDR3 extends over 13 amino acids. The CDR3 bases are TGTGCCAGCAGCCAGGACGGACGCTACGAGCAGTACTTC. Encoded protein: CASSQDGRYEQYF.

The CDR3 reads CASSQDVSGGAREQFF. The DNA for the CDR3 is TGTGCCAGCAGCCAAGATGTTAGCGGGGGGGCTAGGGAGCAGTTCTTC. The J gene is TRBJ2-1, the V gene TRBV4-2; 11 nucleotides align to TRBD2. This CDR3 has 16 amino acids. The germline CDR1 and CDR2 sequences are LGHNA and YNFKEQ. The ends lost 0 bases at V and 10 bases at J; junction bases unmatched: 8.

The chain joins TRBV4-1 to TRBJ2-5; D remains ambiguous. In germline, CDR1 is MGHRA, CDR2 YSYEKL. The CDR3 is 16 residues long. V was clipped by 3 bases and J by 5 bases, with 19 bases between them. In nucleotides, the CDR3 is TGCGCCAGCAGCCAGATCCTTGGCGGTCCTGGGGAGACCCAGTACTTC. Encoded protein: CASSQILGGPGETQYF.

The gene calls are TRBV15 and TRBJ1-1, with D possibly matching TRBD1 (5 bases). CDR1 is LNHNV, CDR2 YYDKDF, per germline (reference sequence). Trimming shortened V by 5 bases and J by 0 bases, and 10 bases separated the two germline ends. The CDR3 totals 14 residues. CDR3 protein: CATSRGRVNTEAFF. CDR3 sequence (DNA): TGTGCCACCAGCCGAGGCAGGGTGAACACTGAAGCTTTCTTT. Variable domain in full (rest from reference TRBV15 and TRBJ1-1): DAMVIQNPRYQVTQFGKPVTLSCSQTLNHNVMYWYQQKSSQAPKLLFHYYDKDFNNEADTPDNFQSRRPNTSFCFLDIRSPGLGDTAMYLCATSRGRVNTEAFFGQGTRLTVV.

The V and J genes are TRBV7-3 and TRBJ2-5, with D possibly being TRBD2 (6 bases). Germline V gene data show CDR1 as SGHTA and CDR2 as FQGTGA. The CDR3 runs 12 residues. V lost 6 bases and J lost 5, with 10 bases in between. The CDR3 region has the DNA TGTGCCAGCAGTCAAGCGGGCGAGACCCAGTACTTC. Protein: CASSQAGETQYF.

Concerning this clone itself: Other DNA variants within this sample encode the same CDR3. The chain carries TRBV5-1 and TRBJ1-1, with a possible D match to TRBD1 (5 bases). CDR1 is SGHRS, CDR2 YFSETQ, per germline. The CDR3 sequence is 13 residues long. V shed 4 bases and J shed 3 bases, with 10 bases lying between them. In nucleotides, the CDR3 is TGCGCCAGCAGCACCCAGGGTGACACTGAAGCTTTCTTT. Translated, it gives CASSTQGDTEAFF. The entire variable domain, with the rest obtained from reference TRBV5-1 and TRBJ1-1, is as follows: KAGVTQTPRYLIKTRGQQVTLSCSPISGHRSVSWYQQTPGQGLQFLFEYFSETQRNKGNFPGRFSGRQFSNSRSEMNVSTLELGDSALYLCASSTQGDTEAFFGQGTRLTVV.

The chain is built from TRBV5-1 and TRBJ1-6; TRBD1 is a possible D gene (6 bases). The germline gives CDR1 SGHRS, CDR2 YFSETQ. The CDR3 totals 13 residues. V lost 0 bases and J lost 14, with 12 bases in between. The CDR3 here is CASSLDRASTLHF. The CDR3 nucleotides are TGCGCCAGCAGCTTGGACAGGGCGAGCACCCTCCACTTT.

The chain combines TRBV5-6 with TRBJ2-5; TRBD2 agrees at 9 bases. Trimming removed 1 base from V and 5 bases from J; junction bases left unmatched: 9. The length of the CDR3 is 16 residues. Germline V gives CDR1 SGHDT, CDR2 YYEEEE. The CDR3 sequence is CASSLRRGGVPETQYF. The CDR3 DNA reads TGTGCCAGCAGCTTGCGGCGGGGGGGAGTCCCGGAGACCCAGTACTTC.

This clone came up a few times. The chain has TRBV6-6 and TRBJ2-7; D unresolved. Germline lookup yields CDR1 MNHNY and CDR2 SVGAGI (reference sequence). V was pared by 2 bases and J by 0 bases, with 11 bases between. This CDR3 region has 15 residues. As DNA, the CDR3 is TGTGCCAGCAGTTACCTTGACAAACTCTCCTACGAGCAGTACTTC. This gives the protein CASSYLDKLSYEQYF.

There are a few counts of this clone. The chain is built from TRBV7-2 and TRBJ2-5; possibly TRBD2 for D (5 bases). The V gene lost 4 bases and the J gene lost 5 bases, with 14 bases spanning the gap. Germline loops: CDR1 SGHTA, CDR2 FQGNSA. The CDR3 spans 14 residues. CDR3 DNA: TGTGCCAGCAGCTACACCCGGGAAGCCGAGACCCAGTACTTC. It encodes CASSYTREAETQYF.

This clone was picked up many times. The chain employs TRBV18 and TRBJ1-6; D is ambiguous. In germline, CDR1 is KGHSH, CDR2 LQKENI. This CDR3 spans 15 amino acids. V lost 2 bases, J lost 0 bases, and 5 bases lay in between. CDR3 in amino acids: CASSPDNSYNSPLHF. CDR3 nucleotide sequence: TGTGCCAGCTCACCAGACAACTCCTATAATTCACCCCTCCACTTT.